The source of this T cell receptor (beta chain) is a study of blood T cell repertoires in COVID-19. Per the original methods: Reference gene primer amplification in the assay estimated nucleated cell counts. Some clones are missing from TCRdb's copy, which holds only in-frame ones; the method was immunoSEQ multiplex PCR. V and J calls and clone size follow that table, whereas D and trimming were derived from the DNA. The data contain 250,000 to 300,000 clones, about 87% of them seen just once; the ten biggest clones take up about 5.2%. V was clipped by 0 bases and J by 9 bases; unmatched bases: 9. This CDR3 comprises 17 residues. The germline CDR1 and CDR2 sequences are LGHDT and YNNKEL (reference sequence). The Seattle patients, enrolled during active infection, were followed longitudinally.

The chain joins TRBV3-1 (or the pseudogene TRBV3-2) to TRBJ2-1; TRBD2 matches at 12 bases. Sequenced input: peripheral blood. The receptor was isolated from a woman aged 60-70 years with COVID-19, enrolled during active disease. CDR3 DNA: TGTGCCAGCAGCCAAGAGTGTAGGACTAGCGGGAAGGGTGAGCAGTTCTTC. Protein product: CASSQECRTSGKGEQFF.